These 19 T cell receptor beta chains were sequenced from one sample in a study of blood T cell repertoires in COVID-19. The repertoire was sequenced with immunoSEQ multiplex PCR; TCRdb's copy has only in-frame clones and lacks some. Of 70,000 to 95,000 clones in the sample, around nine tenths were seen once. Sample: peripheral blood. All receptors derive from a man in his fifties with active COVID-19.

The V call is TRBV28, the J call TRBJ2-4; TRBD1 might be the D (5 bases). Germline lookup yields CDR1 MDHEN and CDR2 SYDVKM. The CDR3 is 15 residues long. Trimming took off 3 bases at V and 0 bases at J, with 9 bases between the two ends. The CDR3 here is CASSFPGLAKNIQYF. The CDR3 DNA follows: TGTGCCAGCAGTTTCCCAGGGCTAGCCAAAAACATTCAGTACTTC.

This clone has a single count. The rearrangement uses TRBV2 and TRBJ1-2; 7 nucleotides agree with TRBD1. Trimming cost V 6 bases and J 1 base; bases outside gene matches: 8. The germline V gene has CDR1 SNHLY and CDR2 FYNNEI. The CDR3 totals 15 residues. The CDR3 nucleotides are TGTGCCAGCAGGGATGGGCAGGGGGGTAACTATGGCTACACCTTC. It translates to CASRDGQGGNYGYTF.

This chain connects TRBV5-1 to TRBJ1-2; D gene ambiguous. Looked up from germline, CDR1 is SGHRS and CDR2 is YFSETQ. The V gene lost 2 bases and the J gene lost 7 bases, with 21 bases spanning the gap. The CDR3 loop spans 16 amino acids. The CDR3 sequence is CASSLAVLPPGRGYTF. The DNA for the CDR3 is TGCGCCAGCAGCTTAGCAGTATTACCCCCGGGTCGTGGCTACACCTTC.

CDR3 DNA sequence: TGTGCCAGCAGCCAAGGGGCTAGGGGGCTGATTAACACTGAAGCTTTCTTT. Protein product: CASSQGARGLINTEAFF. V usage is TRBV3-1 (or the pseudogene TRBV3-2) and J usage is TRBJ1-1; 7 bases are a match to TRBD1. Germline lookup yields CDR1 LGHDT and CDR2 YNNKEL (reference sequence). This CDR3 contains 17 residues. With 1 base clipped from V and 2 bases from J, the junction kept 10 bases outside the gene matches.

V gene TRBV4-3 combines with J gene TRBJ1-5; 7 nucleotides match TRBD1. The V gene's germline CDR1 is LGHNA and CDR2 YSLEER. V shed 3 bases, J shed 1 base, and the junction held 3 bases outside the gene matches. CDR3 length: 15 residues. The CDR3 is CASSQLTGSNQPQHF. CDR3 nucleotides: TGCGCCAGCAGCCAGTTGACAGGGAGCAATCAGCCCCAGCATTTT.

V is TRBV7-9 and J is TRBJ2-7; a possible D gene is TRBD1 (6 bases). Germline loops: CDR1 SEHNR, CDR2 FQNEAQ (reference sequence). The ends were cut back, 4 bases at V and 3 bases at J, with 13 bases in the middle. The CDR3 sequence is 14 residues long. The CDR3 loop is CASSYGDTRYEQYF. The CDR3 coding sequence is TGTGCCAGCAGCTACGGGGACACCCGCTACGAGCAGTACTTC.

V is TRBV9 and J is TRBJ1-2, with 8 bases matching TRBD1. The CDR3 is 14 residues long. Germline V gene sequence: CDR1 SGDLS, CDR2 YYNGEE. The V gene end was trimmed by 0 bases and the J gene end by 5 bases; junction bases not matched to a gene: 3. CDR3 coding DNA: TGTGCCAGCAGCGTAGGGACAGGGCATTATGGCTACACCTTC. It codes for CASSVGTGHYGYTF. Full variable domain (remainder filled in from reference TRBV9 and TRBJ1-2): DSGVTQTPKHLITATGQRVTLRCSPRSGDLSVYWYQQSLDQGLQFLIQYYNGEERAKGNILERFSAQQFPDLHSELNLSSLELGDSALYFCASSVGTGHYGYTFGSGTRLTVV.

This chain links TRBV11-2 with TRBJ1-2; 8 nucleotides agree with TRBD1. The V gene's germline CDR1 is SGHAT and CDR2 FQNNGV. CDR3 size: 13 residues. V lost 5 bases to trimming and J lost 5 bases; unmatched junction nucleotides: 4. CDR3 in amino acids: CASSGGTGYGYTF. DNA for the CDR3: TGTGCCAGCAGCGGAGGGACAGGTTATGGCTACACCTTC.

This rearrangement joins TRBV5-1 to TRBJ2-1, with 12 bases aligning to TRBD2. Per germline, CDR1 SGHRS and CDR2 YFSETQ. This CDR3 has 15 amino acids. The V gene end was trimmed by 5 bases and the J gene end by 1 base; junction bases not matched to a gene: 1. CDR3 DNA sequence: TGCGCCAGCAGGGGACTAGCGGGTTCCTACAATGAGCAGTTCTTC. The encoded protein is CASRGLAGSYNEQFF.

V usage is TRBV2 and J usage is TRBJ2-2; D is possibly TRBD1 (6 bases). The length of the CDR3 is 14 residues. Germline V gene lookup returns CDR1 SNHLY and CDR2 FYNNEI. The V end lost 7 bases, the J end lost 3 bases, and 12 bases lay between the germline ends. The CDR3 region is CASKKTGDTGELFF. The CDR3 coding sequence is TGTGCCAGCAAAAAGACAGGAGACACCGGGGAGCTGTTTTTT.

This chain joins TRBV29-1 and TRBJ2-2; perhaps TRBD1 as D (6 bases). Trimming took 5 bases from V and 2 from J, leaving 12 bases between them. The CDR3 has 14 amino acids. From germline, CDR1 is SQVTM and CDR2 ANQGSEA. CDR3 bases: TGCAGCGTTTTAAGACAGGAAAACACCGGGGAGCTGTTTTTT. Translation: CSVLRQENTGELFF.

This clone was seen more than once but under ten times. V usage is TRBV28 and J usage is TRBJ1-4, with a tentative D call TRBD1 (5 bases). The CDR3 is 15 residues long. Germline CDR1 is MDHEN and CDR2 is SYDVKM. V lost 5 bases to trimming and J lost 3 bases, with 13 bases between them. The CDR3 loop reads CASSRPETANEKLFF. In DNA, the CDR3 is TGTGCCAGCAGTCGCCCTGAGACAGCTAATGAAAAACTGTTTTTT.

V gene TRBV29-1 combines with J gene TRBJ2-7; the match to TRBD2 covers 7 bases. Germline CDR1 SQVTM, CDR2 ANQGSEA. The ends lost 7 bases at V and 3 bases at J; junction bases unmatched: 12. CDR3 size: 14 residues. This CDR3 is CSAGDTGGGYEQYF. In DNA, the CDR3 is TGCAGCGCGGGCGACACGGGGGGTGGCTACGAGCAGTACTTC.

The chain employs TRBV19 and TRBJ1-4; the D is unclear. The CDR3 has 14 amino acids. Germline V gives CDR1 LNHDA, CDR2 SQIVND (reference sequence). Trimming removed 6 bases from V and 0 bases from J, with 8 bases in between. CDR3 amino acids: CASRERATNEKLFF. The CDR3 DNA reads TGTGCCAGTAGAGAACGGGCAACTAATGAAAAACTGTTTTTT.

The J gene is TRBJ1-6, the V gene TRBV7-2; D may be TRBD1 (5 bases). Germline-derived CDR1 and CDR2 are SGHTA and FQGNSA. The CDR3 has 15 residues. The ends were cut back, 5 bases at V and 10 bases at J, with 18 bases in the middle. This chain's CDR3 is CASSPPWQGGSPLHF. The CDR3 region has the DNA TGTGCCAGCAGCCCCCCCTGGCAGGGAGGGTCACCCCTCCACTTT. Looking up the rest from reference TRBV7-2 and TRBJ1-6 gives the full variable domain: GAGVSQSPSNKVTEKGKDVELRCDPISGHTALYWYRQSLGQGLEFLIYFQGNSAPDKSGLPSDRFSAERTGGSVSTLTIQRTQQEDSAVYLCASSPPWQGGSPLHFGNGTRLTVT.

This clone occurred once. The rearrangement uses TRBV29-1 and TRBJ2-2; TRBD1 agrees at 7 bases. There are 16 residues in the CDR3. Germline V gene sequence: CDR1 SQVTM, CDR2 ANQGSEA. Losses at the gene ends were 5 bases for V and 8 bases for J; bases not matched to a gene: 17. This CDR3 reads CSVRGGRSRFEGELFF. The CDR3 DNA is TGCAGCGTTCGAGGGGGCCGATCTCGGTTCGAAGGGGAGCTGTTTTTT.

This chain links TRBV30 with TRBJ1-2; 12 nucleotides line up with TRBD1. CDR3 length: 20 amino acids. V trimming: 1 base; J trimming: 2 bases; junction bases outside the gene matches: 17. The germline CDR1 and CDR2 sequences are GTSNPN and SVGIG (reference sequence). The CDR3 protein is CAWSDPQNRDRGPRNYGYTF. In DNA form, the CDR3 reads TGTGCCTGGAGTGACCCGCAAAATAGGGACAGGGGGCCGCGGAACTATGGCTACACCTTC.

This clone occurred once. The chain recombines TRBV5-1 with TRBJ2-1; D is uncertain. V was shortened by 0 bases and J by 8 bases, with 6 bases between the two germline ends. Looked up from germline, CDR1 is SGHRS and CDR2 is YFSETQ. The CDR3 runs 12 residues. CDR3 sequence reads: CASSLVVDEQFF. CDR3 nucleotides: TGCGCCAGCAGCTTGGTGGTAGATGAGCAGTTCTTC.

The chain employs TRBV30 and TRBJ2-5; tentative D call: TRBD1 (5 bases). Between the trimmed V and J ends, which lost 0 bases and 5 bases, there was a span of 13 bases. The CDR3 covers 14 residues. Germline values: CDR1 GTSNPN, CDR2 SVGIG (reference sequence). CDR3 loop: CAWSVRTSLETQYF. The CDR3, as DNA: TGTGCCTGGAGTGTACGGACATCCCTGGAGACCCAGTACTTC.